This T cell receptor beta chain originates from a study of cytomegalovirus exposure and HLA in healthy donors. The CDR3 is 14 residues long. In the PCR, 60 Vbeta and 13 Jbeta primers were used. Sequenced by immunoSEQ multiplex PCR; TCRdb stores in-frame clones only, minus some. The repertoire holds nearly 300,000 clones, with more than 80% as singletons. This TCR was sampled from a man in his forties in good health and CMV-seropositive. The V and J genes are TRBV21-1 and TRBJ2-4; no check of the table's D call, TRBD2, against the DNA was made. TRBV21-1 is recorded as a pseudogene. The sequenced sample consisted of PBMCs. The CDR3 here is CASSNQREVAIQYF. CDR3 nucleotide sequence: TGTGCCAGCAGCAACCAGCGGGAGGTGGCCATTCAGTACTTC.